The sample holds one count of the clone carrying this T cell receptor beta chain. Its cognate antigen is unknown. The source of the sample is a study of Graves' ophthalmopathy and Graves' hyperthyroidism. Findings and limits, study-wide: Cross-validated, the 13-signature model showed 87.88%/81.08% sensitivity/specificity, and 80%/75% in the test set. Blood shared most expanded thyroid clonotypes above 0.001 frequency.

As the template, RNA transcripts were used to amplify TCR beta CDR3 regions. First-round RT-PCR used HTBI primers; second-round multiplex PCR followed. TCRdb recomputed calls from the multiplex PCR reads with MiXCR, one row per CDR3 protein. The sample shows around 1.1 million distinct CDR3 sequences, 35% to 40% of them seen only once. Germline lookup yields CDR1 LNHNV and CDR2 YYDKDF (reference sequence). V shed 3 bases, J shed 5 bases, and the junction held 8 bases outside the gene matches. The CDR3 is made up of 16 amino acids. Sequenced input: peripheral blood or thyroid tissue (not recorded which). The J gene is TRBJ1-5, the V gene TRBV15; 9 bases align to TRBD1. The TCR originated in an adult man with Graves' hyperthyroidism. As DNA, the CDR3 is TGTGCCACCAGCAGGCGGACAGGGGCGCAAGATCAGCCCCAGCATTTT. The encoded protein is CATSRRTGAQDQPQHF.